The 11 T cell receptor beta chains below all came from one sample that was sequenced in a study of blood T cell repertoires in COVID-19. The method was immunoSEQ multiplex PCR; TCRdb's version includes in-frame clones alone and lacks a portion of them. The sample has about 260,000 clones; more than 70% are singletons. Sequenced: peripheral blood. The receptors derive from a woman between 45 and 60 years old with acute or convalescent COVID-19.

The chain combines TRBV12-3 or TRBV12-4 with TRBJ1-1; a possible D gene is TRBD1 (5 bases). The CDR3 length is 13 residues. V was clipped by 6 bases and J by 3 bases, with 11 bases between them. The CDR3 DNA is TGTGCCAGCAGCCCCAGGGAGGACACTGAAGCTTTCTTT. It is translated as CASSPREDTEAFF.

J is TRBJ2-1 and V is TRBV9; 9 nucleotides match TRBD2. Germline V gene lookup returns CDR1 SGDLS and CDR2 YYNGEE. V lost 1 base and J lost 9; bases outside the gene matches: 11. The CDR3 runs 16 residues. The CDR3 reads CASSVMNGREGGEQFF. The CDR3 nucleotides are TGTGCCAGCAGCGTAATGAATGGGCGGGAGGGGGGTGAGCAGTTCTTC.

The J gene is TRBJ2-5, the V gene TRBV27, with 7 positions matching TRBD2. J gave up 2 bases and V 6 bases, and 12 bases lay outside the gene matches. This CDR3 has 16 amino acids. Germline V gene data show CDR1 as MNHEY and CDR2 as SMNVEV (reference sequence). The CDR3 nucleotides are TGTGCCAGCAGCCTATATGGGGGACTAAGGCAAGAGACCCAGTACTTC. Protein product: CASSLYGGLRQETQYF.

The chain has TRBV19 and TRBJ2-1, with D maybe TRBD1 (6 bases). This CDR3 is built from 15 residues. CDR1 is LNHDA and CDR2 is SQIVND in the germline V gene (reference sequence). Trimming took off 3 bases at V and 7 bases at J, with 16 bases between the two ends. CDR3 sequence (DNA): TGTGCCAGTAGTATGGTGGCAGGGGTCAGGAATGAGCAGTTCTTC. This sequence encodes CASSMVAGVRNEQFF.

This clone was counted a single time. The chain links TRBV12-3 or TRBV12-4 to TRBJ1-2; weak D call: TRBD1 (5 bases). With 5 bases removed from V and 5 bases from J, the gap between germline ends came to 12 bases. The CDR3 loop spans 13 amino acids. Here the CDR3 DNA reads TGTGCCAGCAGTCCCCAGGCAGGGTATGGCTACACCTTC. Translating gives CASSPQAGYGYTF.

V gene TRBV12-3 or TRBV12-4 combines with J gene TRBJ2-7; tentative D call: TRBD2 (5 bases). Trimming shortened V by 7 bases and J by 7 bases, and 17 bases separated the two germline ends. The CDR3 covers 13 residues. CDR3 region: CASTLGLHSEQYF. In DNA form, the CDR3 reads TGTGCCAGCACCCTAGGACTCCATAGTGAGCAGTACTTC.

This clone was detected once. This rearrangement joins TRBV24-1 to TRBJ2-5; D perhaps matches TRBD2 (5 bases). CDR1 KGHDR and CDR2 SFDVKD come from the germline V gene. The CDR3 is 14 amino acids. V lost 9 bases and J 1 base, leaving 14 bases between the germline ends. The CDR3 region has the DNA TGTGCCACCGCCGAGGGAGCGGTCCAAGAGACCCAGTACTTC. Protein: CATAEGAVQETQYF.

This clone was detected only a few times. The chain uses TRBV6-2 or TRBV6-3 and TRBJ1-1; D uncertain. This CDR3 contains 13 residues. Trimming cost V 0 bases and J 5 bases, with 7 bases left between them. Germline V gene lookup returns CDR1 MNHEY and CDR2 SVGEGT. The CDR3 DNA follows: TGTGCCAGCAGTTACTCACTAGGTACTGAAGCTTTCTTT. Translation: CASSYSLGTEAFF.

The CDR3 loop is CASLPGSGGDTDTQYF. The CDR3 nucleotides are TGCGCCAGCCTCCCGGGTTCAGGAGGGGACACAGATACGCAGTATTTT. V is TRBV5-1 and J is TRBJ2-3, with D tentatively TRBD2 (6 bases). There are 16 residues in the CDR3. V was clipped by 7 bases and J by 2 bases, with 20 bases between them. The germline gives CDR1 SGHRS, CDR2 YFSETQ.

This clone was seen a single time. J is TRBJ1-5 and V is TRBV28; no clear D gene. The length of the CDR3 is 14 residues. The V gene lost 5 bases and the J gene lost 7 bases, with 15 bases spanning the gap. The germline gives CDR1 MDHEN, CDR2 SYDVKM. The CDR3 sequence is CASSLASVGQPQHF. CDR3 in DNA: TGTGCCAGCAGTCTAGCTTCGGTGGGGCAGCCCCAGCATTTT.

CDR3: CASSLDSRNYEQYF. CDR3 DNA: TGTGCCAGCAGCTTAGACAGTCGAAACTACGAGCAGTACTTC. This chain links TRBV7-2 with TRBJ2-7; D is undetermined. V was pared by 1 base and J by 3 bases, with 10 bases between. Looked up from germline, CDR1 is SGHTA and CDR2 is FQGNSA. The CDR3 loop spans 14 amino acids.